The T cell receptor beta chain described here comes from a study of cytomegalovirus exposure and HLA in healthy donors. Whole-study results and caveats: Sequencing probably produced one cluster of sequence variants that were highly shared. The study flagged 150 to 200 TCR beta chains as cytomegalovirus-associated. Rarity held for most TCR sequences, but there were some public TCRs that occurred in many donors.

A word on this clone: Antigen specificity is unknown.

Use of 60 Vbeta and 13 Jbeta primers characterized the PCR. Clones were read by immunoSEQ multiplex PCR, and TCRdb kept only the in-frame ones, dropping some. The sample shows 170,000 or so clones, 60% to 85% of them seen only once. Sequencing was done on a sample of PBMCs. This TCR came from a woman aged 45-60 years in good health and CMV-seropositive.

The DNA for the CDR3 is TGCGCCAGTCGACTAGCGGGCCTTAACAATGAGCAGTTCTTC. Translating gives CASRLAGLNNEQFF. The chain is built from TRBV10-2 and TRBJ2-1, with TRBD2 identical over 10 bases. This CDR3 is 14 amino acids long. Germline V gene lookup returns CDR1 WSHSY and CDR2 SAAADI. V lost 9 bases to trimming and J lost 5 bases; unmatched junction nucleotides: 7.